The 17 T cell receptor beta chains presented below share a single source sample, sequenced in a study of response to subunit inactivated influenza vaccine (dated by TCRdb to between 2017 and 2018). The method behind the library was RT-PCR. These reads were obtained on an Illumina HiSeq 2500. The public reads were reanalyzed by TCRdb: fastp trimming at Q25, MiXCR alignment, in-frame beta chains only. Each CDR3 protein gets just one entry, which takes the most common genes and DNA from the rows behind it. This sample has about 570,000 distinct CDR3 sequences in its table, and approximately 10% of those were observed once. Clones ranked in the top ten supply 9.5% to 12% of the sample. The same data also contributed to another study, on T cells expressing NK-cell markers. The second study reports: 5'RACE template switching, by which a universal primer site and unique molecular identifiers were added, was used to make TCR beta cDNA libraries.

Here the sequenced sample was PBMCs from blood, taken on the day of vaccination. These receptors all stem from a man in his fifties who received an inactivated influenza vaccine. Donor details come from another sample of the same person, matched by shared clones.

This clonotype has more than one count but fewer than ten. V usage is TRBV7-9 and J usage is TRBJ1-2; D is possibly TRBD1 (5 bases). The CDR3 length is 14 residues. The ends were cut back, 1 base at V and 2 bases at J, with 8 bases in the middle. CDR1 and CDR2 (germline): SEHNR, FQNEAQ (reference sequence). The DNA for the CDR3 is TGTGCCAGCAGCTTAGGACAGAACAACTATGGCTACACCTTC. Translated: CASSLGQNNYGYTF.

The chain couples TRBV5-1 to TRBJ2-1; TRBD2 agrees at 7 bases. The CDR3 sequence is 14 residues long. Trimming at V came to 4 bases and at J to 7 bases, leaving 8 bases not matched to a gene. Germline-derived CDR1 and CDR2 are SGHRS and YFSETQ. The CDR3 DNA sequence: TGCGCCAGCAGCCTCCGGGGGAGGGTTAATGAGCAGTTCTTC. The encoded protein is CASSLRGRVNEQFF. The full variable domain, with the rest looked up from reference TRBV5-1 and TRBJ2-1, is KAGVTQTPRYLIKTRGQQVTLSCSPISGHRSVSWYQQTPGQGLQFLFEYFSETQRNKGNFPGRFSGRQFSNSRSEMNVSTLELGDSALYLCASSLRGRVNEQFFGPGTRLTVL.

The sample holds many counts of this clonotype. The J gene is TRBJ1-1, the V gene TRBV5-1; TRBD1 agrees at 7 bases. The germline CDR1 and CDR2 sequences are SGHRS and YFSETQ. This CDR3 has 14 amino acids. With V trimmed by 4 bases and J by 3 bases, 6 bases remained unmatched. In DNA, the CDR3 is TGCGCCAGCAGCGAGGACCAGGGGGACACTGAAGCTTTCTTT. Protein sequence: CASSEDQGDTEAFF.

This clonotype has only a few counts. The chain uses TRBV30 and TRBJ2-3, with D perhaps given as TRBD1 or TRBD2 (6 bases each). The CDR3 is 15 amino acids. V was shortened by 4 bases and J by 6 bases, with 20 bases between the two germline ends. Germline CDR1 reads GTSNPN; CDR2 reads SVGIG (reference sequence). The CDR3 DNA sequence: TGTGCCTGGACGAACGGGGGCATCGATGGGGATACGCAGTATTTT. Translating it yields CAWTNGGIDGDTQYF.

V gene TRBV7-2 combines with J gene TRBJ1-5; D is possibly TRBD1 (6 bases). V gave up 0 bases and J gave up 1 base, with 10 bases separating them. From germline, CDR1 is SGHTA and CDR2 FQGNSA. The CDR3 extends over 16 amino acids. DNA for the CDR3: TGTGCCAGCAGCTTAGCGGGGGCGGGGAGCAATCAGCCCCAGCATTTT. Translated, it gives CASSLAGAGSNQPQHF.

In its sample, this clonotype was seen a few times. This sequence joins TRBV7-2 and TRBJ1-5; unclear D gene. The CDR3 contains 15 residues. Trimming cost V 5 bases and J 2 bases, with 13 bases left between them. The V gene's germline CDR1 is SGHTA and CDR2 FQGNSA. The CDR3 region is CASSPLTVGNQPQHF. The CDR3 DNA follows: TGTGCCAGCAGCCCCCTCACGGTAGGCAATCAGCCCCAGCATTTT.

Ten or more counts support this clonotype. This chain uses TRBV6-2 or TRBV6-3 with TRBJ2-1; 9 bases align to TRBD1. J was trimmed by 6 bases and V by 7 bases; bases with no gene match: 13. This CDR3 has 16 residues. From germline, CDR1 is MNHEY and CDR2 SVGEGT. The CDR3 nucleotides read TGTGCCAGCACCTCTGATGGGACAGGGTATGGCAATGAGCAGTTCTTC. Its translation is CASTSDGTGYGNEQFF.

This clonotype occurred a few times. The V gene is TRBV7-9, the J gene TRBJ1-1; 7 nucleotides line up with TRBD1. The CDR3 contains 15 residues. Germline trimming cut 5 bases from V and 2 bases from J; bases unmatched to any gene: 8. Germline assignment: CDR1 SEHNR and CDR2 FQNEAQ (reference sequence). The CDR3: CASSGGGPINTEAFF. Written as DNA, the CDR3 is TGTGCCAGCAGCGGAGGGGGCCCGATCAACACTGAAGCTTTCTTT.

This chain connects TRBV7-9 to TRBJ2-5, with TRBD2 identical over 7 bases. J was trimmed by 5 bases and V by 11 bases; bases with no gene match: 5. Germline loops: CDR1 SEHNR, CDR2 FQNEAQ (reference sequence). The CDR3 is 11 amino acids. CDR3 coding DNA: TGTGCCGTACTAGCGCTGGAGACCCAGTACTTC. It yields the protein CAVLALETQYF.

This clonotype was counted only a few times. The rearrangement uses TRBV5-1 and TRBJ1-5; perhaps TRBD1 as D (6 bases). The CDR3 has 13 residues. Germline CDR1 is SGHRS and CDR2 is YFSETQ. Trimming left V 3 bases short and J 6 bases short, with 10 bases between. CDR3 residues: CASSWEQGQPQHF. The CDR3 coding sequence is TGCGCCAGCAGCTGGGAACAGGGTCAGCCCCAGCATTTT. Full variable domain (outside the CDR3, taken from reference TRBV5-1 and TRBJ1-5): KAGVTQTPRYLIKTRGQQVTLSCSPISGHRSVSWYQQTPGQGLQFLFEYFSETQRNKGNFPGRFSGRQFSNSRSEMNVSTLELGDSALYLCASSWEQGQPQHFGDGTRLSIL.

This clonotype appeared many times. The V and J genes are TRBV7-8 and TRBJ2-7; perhaps TRBD1 as D (6 bases). The CDR3 totals 17 residues. V was clipped by 5 bases and J by 0 bases, with 20 bases between them. Germline loops: CDR1 SGHVS, CDR2 FQNEAQ. The CDR3 spells CASSQLPGTYYSYEQYF. The DNA for the CDR3 is TGTGCCAGCAGCCAACTTCCCGGGACATATTACTCCTACGAGCAGTACTTC.

This clonotype was detected a few times. The V call is TRBV6-5, the J call TRBJ1-5; D is undetermined. The V gene lost 2 bases and the J gene lost 4 bases, with 6 bases spanning the gap. CDR1 is MNHEY and CDR2 is SVGAGI in the germline V gene. This CDR3 is 13 amino acids long. CDR3 protein: CASSYMLNQPQHF. CDR3 nucleotides: TGTGCCAGCAGTTACATGCTTAATCAGCCCCAGCATTTT.

The chain recombines TRBV25-1 with TRBJ2-5, with D hard to call. The CDR3 loop spans 14 amino acids. Germline V lookup: CDR1 MGHDK, CDR2 SYGVNS. The germline V and J ends were trimmed by 2 bases and 5 bases, with 12 bases remaining between them. DNA for the CDR3: TGTGCCAGCAGTGAAGATGGTCCCGGGGAGACCCAGTACTTC. Encoded protein: CASSEDGPGETQYF.

This chain links TRBV12-3 or TRBV12-4 with TRBJ2-7; D unclear. The CDR3 totals 12 residues. V was pared by 6 bases and J by 5 bases, with 11 bases between. The CDR3 here is CASSPGADEQYF. CDR3 coding DNA: TGTGCCAGCAGCCCAGGAGCAGACGAGCAGTACTTC.

This clonotype was counted a few times. This chain uses TRBV29-1 with TRBJ2-3, with 12 bases fitting TRBD2. From germline, CDR1 is SQVTM and CDR2 ANQGSEA. The CDR3 loop spans 16 amino acids. V was clipped by 3 bases and J by 6 bases; unmatched bases: 10. The DNA of the CDR3 is TGCAGCGTTGAGCTAGGACTAGCGGGGTTTGTGGATACGCAGTATTTT. This gives the protein CSVELGLAGFVDTQYF.

The CDR3 loop is CASTQQGTYNEQFF. In nucleotides, the CDR3 is TGTGCCAGCACCCAGCAAGGCACTTACAATGAGCAGTTCTTC. The J gene is TRBJ2-1, the V gene TRBV12-3 or TRBV12-4; the D is unclear. The CDR3 loop spans 14 amino acids. V lost 7 bases and J lost 4, with 14 bases in between.

V and J are TRBV6-5 and TRBJ2-7; possibly TRBD1 or TRBD2 for D (5 bases each). Germline-derived CDR1 and CDR2 are MNHEY and SVGAGI. This CDR3 is built from 17 residues. Trimming pared 2 bases from V and 0 bases from J, leaving 17 bases between. The CDR3 region has the DNA TGTGCCAGCAGTTACATATCGGGGCGACCTAGCTCCTACGAGCAGTACTTC. It encodes CASSYISGRPSSYEQYF.